The rows below give T cell receptor beta chains drawn from one sample of a study of blood T cell repertoires in COVID-19. Here immunoSEQ multiplex PCR was the method, and the copy in TCRdb shows in-frame clones only, minus some. The data contain hundreds of thousands of clones, around four fifths of them singletons. Sequenced input: peripheral blood. Receptor source: an elderly man with acute or convalescent COVID-19. CDR3s include the opening cysteine and the closing phenylalanine or tryptophan. A D gene is named only where the DNA matches it firmly. Size is omitted from some rows. Given values are once, few, many or a class for expanded clones.

>TRBD1|many|TRBV5-4|TRBJ1-6
TGTGCCAGCAGCCCAACGAGACAGGGGGTTTCACCCCTCCACTTT
CASSPTRQGVSPLHF
>TRBD2|few|TRBV4-1|TRBJ2-1
TGCGCCAGCAGCCCGACTAGCGGAGTCTACAATGAGCAGTTCTTC
CASSPTSGVYNEQFF
>.|.|TRBV4-1|TRBJ2-7
TGCGCCAGCAGCCCATACCAAATAGCTGGCGAGCAGTACTTC
CASSPYQIAGEQYF
>.|.|TRBV28|TRBJ1-2
TGTGCCAGCAGTTGGGCTTCTAACTATGGCTACACCTTC
CASSWASNYGYTF
>.|.|TRBV4-2|TRBJ1-2
TGTGCCAGCAGCCAAGATCGGACACCGGCCTATGGCTACACCTTC
CASSQDRTPAYGYTF
>.|few|TRBV12-3/TRBV12-4|TRBJ1-5
TGTGCCAGCAGTCAAGACAAGATACAGCATTTT
CASSQDKIQHF
>.|.|TRBV7-9|TRBJ2-7
TGTGCCAGCAGCTTAGTAGGACAAAAGTCCTACGAGCAGTACTTC
CASSLVGQKSYEQYF
>.|.|TRBV7-9|TRBJ2-7
TGTGCCAGCAGCTTAGTAGTTGCGGGCGTTAAGGGCGAGCAGTACTTC
CASSLVVAGVKGEQYF
>TRBD1|.|TRBV7-2|TRBJ2-4
TGTGCCAGCAGCTTTAGGCCTTCGACAGGGCCAGCCAAAAACATTCAGTACTTC
CASSFRPSTGPAKNIQYF
>TRBD1|.|TRBV20-1|TRBJ1-6
TGCAGTGCTAGTCCACAGGGGGTCGGTACTTATAATTCACCCCTCCACTTT
CSASPQGVGTYNSPLHF
>TRBD1|.|TRBV2|TRBJ2-7
TGTGCCAGCAGCGAGGACAGGGTTATGCCCTACGAGCAGTACTTC
CASSEDRVMPYEQYF
>TRBD1|.|TRBV6-5|TRBJ2-4
TGTGCCAGCAACGCACAGGGGTGGGACATTCAGTACTTC
CASNAQGWDIQYF
>TRBD1|.|TRBV5-1|TRBJ2-3
TGCGCCAGCGCTAACCAGGGGGATACTAGCACAGATACGCAGTATTTT
CASANQGDTSTDTQYF
>TRBD1|.|TRBV4-2|TRBJ2-1
TGTGCCAGCAGCCCCAGACAGGGGTCCTACAATGAGCAGTTCTTC
CASSPRQGSYNEQFF
>.|once|TRBV11-2|TRBJ1-2
TGTGCCAGCAGCTTAGGCAGTAACTATGGCTACACCTTC
CASSLGSNYGYTF